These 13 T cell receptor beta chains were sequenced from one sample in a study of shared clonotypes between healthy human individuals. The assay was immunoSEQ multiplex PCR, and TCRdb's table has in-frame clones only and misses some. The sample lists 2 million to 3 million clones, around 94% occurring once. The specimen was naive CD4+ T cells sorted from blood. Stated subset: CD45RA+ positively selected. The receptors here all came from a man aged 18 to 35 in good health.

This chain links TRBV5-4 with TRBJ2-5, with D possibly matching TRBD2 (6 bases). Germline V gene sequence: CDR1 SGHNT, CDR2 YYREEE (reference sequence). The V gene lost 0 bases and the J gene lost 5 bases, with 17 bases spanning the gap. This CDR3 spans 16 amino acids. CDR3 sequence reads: CASSLDGRGTGETQYF. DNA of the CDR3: TGTGCCAGCAGCTTGGATGGGCGGGGAACGGGGGAGACCCAGTACTTC.

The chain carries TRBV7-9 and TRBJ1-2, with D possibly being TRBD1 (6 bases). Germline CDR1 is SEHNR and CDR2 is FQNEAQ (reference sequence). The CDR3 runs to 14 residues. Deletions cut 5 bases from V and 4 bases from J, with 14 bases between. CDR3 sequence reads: CASSPTGLSYGYTF. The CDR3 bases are TGTGCCAGCAGCCCGACAGGCTTGTCCTATGGCTACACCTTC.

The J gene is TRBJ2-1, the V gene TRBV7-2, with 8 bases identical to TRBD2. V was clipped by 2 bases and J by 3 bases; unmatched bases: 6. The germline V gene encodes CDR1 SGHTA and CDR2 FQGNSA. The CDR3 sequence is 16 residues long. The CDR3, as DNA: TGTGCCAGCAGCTTAAACAGCGGGGGAGGCTACAATGAGCAGTTCTTC. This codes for CASSLNSGGGYNEQFF.

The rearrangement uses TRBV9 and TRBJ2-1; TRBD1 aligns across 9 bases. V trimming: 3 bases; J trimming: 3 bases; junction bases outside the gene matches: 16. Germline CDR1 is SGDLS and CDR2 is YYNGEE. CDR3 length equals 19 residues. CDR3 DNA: TGTGCCAGCAGCGCTTCTCCGGGACAGGGTAAACTACTCTACAATGAGCAGTTCTTC. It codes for CASSASPGQGKLLYNEQFF. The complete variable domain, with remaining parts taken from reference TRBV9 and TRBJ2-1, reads DSGVTQTPKHLITATGQRVTLRCSPRSGDLSVYWYQQSLDQGLQFLIQYYNGEERAKGNILERFSAQQFPDLHSELNLSSLELGDSALYFCASSASPGQGKLLYNEQFFGPGTRLTVL.

The CDR3 coding sequence is TGTGCCTGGACAGGGGGCCCCCCAGATACGCAGTATTTT. This encodes CAWTGGPPDTQYF. The chain combines TRBV30 with TRBJ2-3; 8 nucleotides match TRBD1. Germline V CDR1 and CDR2: GTSNPN, SVGIG (reference sequence). V was pared by 4 bases and J by 4 bases, with 4 bases of the junction left unmatched. This CDR3 region has 13 residues.

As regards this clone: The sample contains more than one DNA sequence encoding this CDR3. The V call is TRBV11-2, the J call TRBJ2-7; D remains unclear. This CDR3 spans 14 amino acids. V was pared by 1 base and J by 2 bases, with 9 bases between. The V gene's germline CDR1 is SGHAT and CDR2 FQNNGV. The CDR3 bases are TGTGCCAGCAGCTTAGTGGGCAGGCCCTACGAGCAGTACTTC. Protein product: CASSLVGRPYEQYF.

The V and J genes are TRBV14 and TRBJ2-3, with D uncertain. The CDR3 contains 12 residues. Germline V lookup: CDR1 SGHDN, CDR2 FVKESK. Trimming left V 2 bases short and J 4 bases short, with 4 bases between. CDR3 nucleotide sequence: TGTGCCAGCAGCCAAAACCCAGATACGCAGTATTTT. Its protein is CASSQNPDTQYF.

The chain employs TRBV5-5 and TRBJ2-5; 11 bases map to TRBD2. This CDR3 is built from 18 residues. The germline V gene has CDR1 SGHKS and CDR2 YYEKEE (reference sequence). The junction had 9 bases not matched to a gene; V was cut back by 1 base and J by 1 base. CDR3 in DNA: TGTGCCAGCAGCTTGCGGCTAGCGGGGGGCCCGGCCCAAGAGACCCAGTACTTC. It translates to CASSLRLAGGPAQETQYF.

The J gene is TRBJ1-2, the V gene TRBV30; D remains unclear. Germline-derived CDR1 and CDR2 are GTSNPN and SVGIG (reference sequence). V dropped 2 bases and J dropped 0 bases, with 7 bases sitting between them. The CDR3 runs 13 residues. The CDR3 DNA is TGTGCCTGGAGTAAGACTGCTAACTATGGCTACACCTTC. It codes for CAWSKTANYGYTF.

The CDR3: CASSPLGWAYEQYF. CDR3 nucleotide sequence: TGTGCCAGCAGCCCCTTGGGGTGGGCCTACGAGCAGTACTTC. The chain combines TRBV5-6 with TRBJ2-7, with no clear D. V shed 4 bases and J shed 2 bases, with 13 bases lying between them. CDR3 length: 14 residues. CDR1 SGHDT and CDR2 YYEEEE come from the germline V gene.

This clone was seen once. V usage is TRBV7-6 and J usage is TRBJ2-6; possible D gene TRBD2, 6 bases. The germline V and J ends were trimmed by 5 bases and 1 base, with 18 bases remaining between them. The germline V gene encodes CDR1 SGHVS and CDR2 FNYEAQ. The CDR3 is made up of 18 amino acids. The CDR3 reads CASSPGTWGVSGANVLTF. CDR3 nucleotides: TGTGCCAGCAGCCCAGGGACCTGGGGGGTGTCTGGGGCCAACGTCCTGACTTTC. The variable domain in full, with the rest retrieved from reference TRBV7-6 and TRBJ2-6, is GAGVSQSPRYKVTKRGQDVALRCDPISGHVSLYWYRQALGQGPEFLTYFNYEAQQDKSGLPNDRFSAERPEGSISTLTIQRTEQRDSAMYRCASSPGTWGVSGANVLTFGAGSRLTVL.

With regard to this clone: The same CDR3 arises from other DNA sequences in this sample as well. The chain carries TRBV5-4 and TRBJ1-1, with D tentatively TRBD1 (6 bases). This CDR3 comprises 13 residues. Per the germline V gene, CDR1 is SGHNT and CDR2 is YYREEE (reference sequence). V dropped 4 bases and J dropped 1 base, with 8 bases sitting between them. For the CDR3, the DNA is TGTGCCAGCAGCGCGGACAGGAACACTGAAGCTTTCTTT. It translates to CASSADRNTEAFF.

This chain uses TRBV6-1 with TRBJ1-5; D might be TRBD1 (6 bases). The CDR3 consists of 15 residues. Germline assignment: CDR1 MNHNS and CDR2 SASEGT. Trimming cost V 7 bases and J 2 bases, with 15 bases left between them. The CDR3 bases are TGTGCCAGCAAGGATAGGGGGTTGGGCAATCAGCCCCAGCATTTT. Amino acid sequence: CASKDRGLGNQPQHF.